Each of the 15 T cell receptor beta chains below was sequenced from the same sample in a study of CD8 T cell repertoires and HIV-1 epitope variants (dated by TCRdb to 2018 to 2021). No antigen has been assigned to these receptors. Library prep was done by the immunoSEQ multiplex PCR assay. The table was pulled from immuneACCESS by TCRdb, which kept in-frame rearrangements only. Such tables lose some clones; where checked, under half of the loss comes from unresolved V genes, and the rest has no known cause. A total of 2,500 to 3,000 clones appear in this sample, around 72% of them only once. Approximately 40% of the sample comes from the top ten. Sequencing was carried out using cultured CD8+ T cells derived from PBMCs. All receptors come from a male donor with HIV.

This clone was seen only a few times. The V gene is TRBV9, the J gene TRBJ2-7, with a possible D match to TRBD1 (7 bases). The CDR3 is 14 residues long. Deletions cut 2 bases from V and 5 bases from J, with 14 bases between. Per germline, CDR1 SGDLS and CDR2 YYNGEE. CDR3 coding DNA: TGTGCCAGCAGCGTGTCAGGGGGGATGGACGAGCAGTACTTC. Encoded protein: CASSVSGGMDEQYF.

This clone is large (0.1 to 1%) by share. V is TRBV5-1 and J is TRBJ1-2, with D unresolved. This CDR3 has 14 amino acids. Looked up from germline, CDR1 is SGHRS and CDR2 is YFSETQ. Trimming removed 3 bases at V and 0 bases at J, with 9 bases between. For the CDR3, the DNA is TGCGCCAGCAGCTCGCAGGAGACTAACTATGGCTACACCTTC. Its translation is CASSSQETNYGYTF.

The chain uses TRBV11-2 and TRBJ1-1, with 9 nucleotides matching TRBD1. V shed 5 bases and J 2 bases; nucleotides not matched to a gene: 12. Germline loops: CDR1 SGHAT, CDR2 FQNNGV. The CDR3 totals 17 residues. The CDR3 DNA follows: TGTGCCAGCAGCCCCAGTCCCGGGACAGGGTTCAACACTGAAGCTTTCTTT. Translating it yields CASSPSPGTGFNTEAFF.

The chain uses TRBV5-3 and TRBJ2-1; 7 positions agree with TRBD2. TRBV5-3 is classed as an ORF, of uncertain function. The length of the CDR3 is 18 residues. Losses at the gene ends were 4 bases for V and 0 bases for J; bases not matched to a gene: 13. The CDR3: CARSALPSGPSSYNEQFF. CDR3 nucleotides: TGTGCCAGAAGCGCCCTACCTAGCGGCCCTAGCTCCTACAATGAGCAGTTCTTC.

The chain has TRBV21-1 and TRBJ2-1; the DNA was not compared with TRBD1, the D call given in the table. TRBV21-1 is designated a pseudogene. The CDR3 contains 13 residues. The DNA for the CDR3 is TGTGCCAGCAGCAAAGTTCGTATTGGCGAGCAGTTCTTC. Translation: CASSKVRIGEQFF.

This clone was detected once. The chain combines TRBV7-3 with TRBJ2-3; D may be TRBD1 or TRBD2 (5 bases each). The V gene's germline CDR1 is SGHTA and CDR2 FQGTGA. V lost 4 bases to trimming and J lost 2 bases, with 16 bases between them. The CDR3 runs to 16 residues. The CDR3 sequence is CASSSTTGAYTDTQYF. CDR3 DNA sequence: TGTGCCAGCAGCTCCACAACCGGGGCCTACACAGATACGCAGTATTTT.

The chain combines TRBV7-2 with TRBJ1-2; 10 positions match TRBD1. After removal of 5 bases from V and 3 bases from J, the junction contained 12 bases not matched to a gene. Looked up from germline, CDR1 is SGHTA and CDR2 is FQGNSA. The CDR3 totals 17 residues. Here the CDR3 reads CASSPRDRGQEDYGYTF. CDR3 sequence (DNA): TGTGCCAGCAGCCCCCGAGACAGGGGGCAGGAAGACTATGGCTACACCTTC.

The rearrangement links TRBV9 to TRBJ2-7, with TRBD1 identical over 12 bases. CDR1 is SGDLS, CDR2 YYNGEE, per germline. Germline trimming cut 3 bases from V and 6 bases from J; bases unmatched to any gene: 7. This CDR3 is built from 15 residues. DNA for the CDR3: TGTGCCAGCAGCGACTCCGGGACAGGGGGCCGCGAGCAGTACTTC. Its protein is CASSDSGTGGREQYF.

This chain links TRBV28 with TRBJ2-3; a weak D match, TRBD2 (7 bases). The CDR3 is 15 amino acids. V was pared by 7 bases and J by 1 base, with 15 bases between. Germline values: CDR1 MDHEN, CDR2 SYDVKM. In DNA, the CDR3 is TGTGCCAGCATCCTTGGGGGGGGCGGCACAGATACGCAGTATTTT. Amino acids: CASILGGGGTDTQYF. The full variable domain, its missing parts supplied by reference TRBV28 and TRBJ2-3, is DVKVTQSSRYLVKRTGEKVFLECVQDMDHENMFWYRQDPGLGLRLIYFSYDVKMKEKGDIPEGYSVSREKKERFSLILESASTNQTSMYLCASILGGGGTDTQYFGPGTRLTVL.

The chain uses TRBV9 and TRBJ2-1; maybe TRBD2 (6 bases). The length of the CDR3 is 15 residues. The ends were cut back, 2 bases at V and 5 bases at J, with 14 bases in the middle. Germline loops: CDR1 SGDLS, CDR2 YYNGEE. CDR3 nucleotide sequence: TGTGCCAGCAGCGTCTCCGGGACTCTGAACAATGAGCAGTTCTTC. This encodes CASSVSGTLNNEQFF.

V is TRBV4-1 and J is TRBJ2-7; perhaps D is TRBD1 or TRBD2 (5 bases each). V shed 5 bases and J shed 3 bases, with 11 bases lying between them. The CDR3 has 13 residues. The V gene's germline CDR1 is MGHRA and CDR2 YSYEKL. This CDR3 is CASSWDGDYEQYF. The CDR3 DNA sequence: TGCGCCAGCAGCTGGGACGGAGACTACGAGCAGTACTTC.

This chain connects TRBV28 to TRBJ1-2; D possibly corresponds to TRBD1 (5 bases). The CDR3 runs to 18 residues. Looked up from germline, CDR1 is MDHEN and CDR2 is SYDVKM. The V end was cut by 2 bases, the J end by 4 bases, with 23 bases between. CDR3: CASSLRGWATGGSYGYTF. The CDR3 coding sequence is TGTGCCAGCAGTTTACGGGGGTGGGCGACTGGGGGTTCCTATGGCTACACCTTC.

The CDR3 spells CASSMGVRTEAFF. The CDR3, as DNA: TGTGCCAGTAGTATGGGGGTCCGGACTGAAGCTTTCTTT. The rearrangement uses TRBV19 and TRBJ1-1; the D gene is possibly TRBD1 (5 bases). Germline CDR1 is LNHDA and CDR2 is SQIVND (reference sequence). The V and J ends lost 3 bases and 5 bases respectively, with 10 bases between them. The CDR3 covers 13 residues.

This chain connects TRBV7-2 to TRBJ2-7; D may be TRBD1 or TRBD2 (5 bases each). The CDR3 consists of 14 residues. Germline lookup yields CDR1 SGHTA and CDR2 FQGNSA. The V gene lost 5 bases and the J gene lost 5 bases, with 16 bases spanning the gap. CDR3 nucleotides: TGTGCCAGCAGCCCTACAGGCGGGCGGGACGAGCAGTACTTC. Protein sequence: CASSPTGGRDEQYF.

The chain recombines TRBV6-1 with TRBJ2-4; 7 bases agree with TRBD2. This CDR3 spans 14 amino acids. Germline CDR1 is MNHNS and CDR2 is SASEGT. The V segment lost 1 base and the J segment 8 bases; nucleotides outside the gene matches: 5. The CDR3 bases are TGTGCCAGCAGTGAAGGTTGGGGGGGAGACATTCAGTACTTC. This codes for CASSEGWGGDIQYF.